This TCR beta chain emerged from a study of T-cell memory formation after mild COVID-19. Study-level results: Some responding clones appeared in pre-infection memory, suggesting cross-reactive memory joined.

Between the trimmed V and J ends, which lost 0 bases and 4 bases, there was a span of 13 bases. Germline V gives CDR1 SGDLS, CDR2 YYNGEE. The CDR3 sequence is 15 residues long. 5'RACE, which relied on constant-segment primers, yielded TCR alpha and TCR beta cDNA libraries carrying sample barcodes and UMIs. TCRdb redid the calling of the 5' RACE reads with MiXCR, one entry per CDR3 protein. This table holds 350,000 to 400,000 distinct CDR3 sequences, approximately 14% found once. This clonotype was counted ten times or more. Its antigen is unknown. V and J are TRBV9 and TRBJ1-1; D unclear. The sequenced sample consisted of PBMCs or a T cell subset sorted from them (not recorded which). The sequence derives from a young man who had mild COVID-19 (a few samples of this study predate the infection). Cell type and time point are not known. CDR3 coding DNA: TGTGCCAGCAGCGTAGATGGCCTATCAGGCACTGAAGCTTTCTTT. It codes for CASSVDGLSGTEAFF.